The 19 T cell receptor beta chains below all came from one sample that was sequenced in a study of low-dose radiotherapy and immunotherapy resistance in tumors (dated by TCRdb to the early 2020s). TCRdb lists the instrument as Illumina HiSeq 2500. First-strand cDNA was synthesized with Superscript III and a set of TRAV- and TRBV-specific primers, covering both TCRalpha and TCRbeta chains. TCRs were amplified with Phusion for roughly 20 PCR cycles using a constant-region primer together with the adapter attached to the V primers. Through fastp at Q25 and MiXCR, TCRdb rebuilt clones from the public reads, retaining in-frame beta chains. Every distinct CDR3 protein forms one entry, paired with its most common genes and DNA. This sample holds tens of thousands of distinct CDR3 sequences; under 20% were observed only once. The ten largest make up roughly 1.4% of the sample. Per the publication, the time point label means: after trial treatment. In light of the paper, this sample's treatment or condition label describes: LDRT plus nivolumab, ipilimumab, low-dose cyclophosphamide and aspirin (RACIN trial).

This specimen consisted of PBMCs, obtained after low-dose radiotherapy plus immunotherapy. The receptors come from a male donor with prostate cancer.

This clonotype was recorded at least ten times. The V call is TRBV28, the J call TRBJ1-6; TRBD1 matches 9 bases. Germline assignment: CDR1 MDHEN and CDR2 SYDVKM. Trimming took 6 bases from V and 8 from J; bases not matched to a gene: 5. The CDR3 length is 14 residues. The CDR3 coding sequence is TGTGCCAGCAGGGAGGGACAGGGCCATTCACCCCTCCACTTT. It yields the protein CASREGQGHSPLHF.

This clonotype was found many times. V gene TRBV7-9 combines with J gene TRBJ2-7, with unresolved D. The length of the CDR3 is 16 residues. CDR1 is SEHNR, CDR2 FQNEAQ, per germline (reference sequence). Trimming took off 2 bases at V and 0 bases at J, with 14 bases between the two ends. CDR3 residues: CASSLKAPSNSYEQYF. The CDR3 nucleotides are TGTGCCAGCAGCTTAAAGGCACCTTCGAACTCCTACGAGCAGTACTTC.

This clonotype was seen many times. The CDR3 sequence is CASSVEHRSLNTGELFF. CDR3 bases: TGTGCCAGCAGCGTAGAGCACAGGTCATTGAACACCGGGGAGCTGTTTTTT. The gene calls are TRBV9 and TRBJ2-2, with D perhaps TRBD1 (5 bases). Germline V gives CDR1 SGDLS, CDR2 YYNGEE. CDR3 length: 17 residues. V shed 0 bases and J shed 1 base, with 13 bases lying between them. Full variable domain (remainder filled in from reference TRBV9 and TRBJ2-2): DSGVTQTPKHLITATGQRVTLRCSPRSGDLSVYWYQQSLDQGLQFLIQYYNGEERAKGNILERFSAQQFPDLHSELNLSSLELGDSALYFCASSVEHRSLNTGELFFGEGSRLTVL.

This clonotype was seen ten or more times. V is TRBV6-5 and J is TRBJ2-7; D unclear. Trimming cost V 9 bases and J 0 bases, with 12 bases left between them. Germline-derived CDR1 and CDR2 are MNHEY and SVGAGI. The CDR3 is 13 amino acids. The CDR3 loop reads CASRTFSSYEQYF. The CDR3 coding sequence is TGTGCCAGTCGGACGTTTAGCTCCTACGAGCAGTACTTC.

Details on this clonotype: This probably arose from a read error, given a far larger clone one base away. The rearrangement uses TRBV7-2 and TRBJ2-7; 14 nucleotides agree with TRBD2. The CDR3 length is 17 residues. V was pared by 2 bases and J by 7 bases, with 10 bases of the junction left unmatched. CDR1 is SGHTA and CDR2 is FQGNSA in the germline V gene. CDR3 DNA: TGTGCCAGCAGCTTAATGTCGGGACTAGCGGGAGCACATGAGCAGTACTTC. Its protein product is CASSLMSGLAGAHEQYF.

This clonotype came up many times. The chain recombines TRBV19 with TRBJ2-1; TRBD2 agrees at 12 bases. CDR3 length: 17 amino acids. V lost 6 bases, J lost 1 base, and 7 bases stayed unmatched. The germline V gene encodes CDR1 LNHDA and CDR2 SQIVND (reference sequence). The CDR3 bases are TGTGCCAGTAGGGGAAGGACTAGCGGGGCGTCCTACAATGAGCAGTTCTTC. It is translated as CASRGRTSGASYNEQFF.

This clonotype was seen repeatedly, ten times or more. J is TRBJ2-1 and V is TRBV9; TRBD2 matches at 8 bases. Unmatched junction bases numbered 2, after V lost 3 bases and J lost 3 bases. The CDR3 is made up of 14 amino acids. CDR1 and CDR2 (germline): SGDLS, YYNGEE. In nucleotides, the CDR3 is TGTGCCAGCAGCGAAGGGACTAGCTACAATGAGCAGTTCTTC. Its translation is CASSEGTSYNEQFF.

The genes are TRBV27 and TRBJ2-7; 12 bases line up with TRBD2. This CDR3 spans 16 amino acids. The J segment lost 1 base and the V segment lost 5 bases, leaving 6 bases of the junction unmatched. The germline CDR1 and CDR2 sequences are MNHEY and SMNVEV (reference sequence). The CDR3 bases are TGTGCCAGCAGTCAGAAAGGACTAGCGGGGTCCTACGAGCAGTACTTC. Its protein product is CASSQKGLAGSYEQYF.

In the case of this clonotype: One base separates it from a far larger clone, so it is likely a read error. The J gene is TRBJ2-1, the V gene TRBV5-5; D is perhaps TRBD2 (6 bases). The germline V gene has CDR1 SGHKS and CDR2 YYEKEE (reference sequence). The CDR3 runs 15 residues. The V end was cut by 4 bases, the J end by 5 bases, with 16 bases between. CDR3 nucleotide sequence: TGTGCCAGCAGCCCGCCCGGGGCGGGAAACAATGAGCAGTTCTTC. It translates to CASSPPGAGNNEQFF. The full variable domain, in which reference TRBV5-5 and TRBJ2-1 provide the parts outside the CDR3, is DAGVTQSPTHLIKTRGQQVTLRCSPISGHKSVSWYQQVLGQGPQFIFQYYEKEERGRGNFPDRFSARQFPNYSSELNVNALLLGDSALYLCASSPPGAGNNEQFFGPGTRLTVL.

In the case of this clonotype: With a far larger clone one base away, a read error is the likely cause. The chain carries TRBV18 and TRBJ2-7; TRBD2 matches at 7 bases. With 1 base clipped from V and 7 bases from J, the junction kept 10 bases outside the gene matches. The length of the CDR3 is 15 residues. Germline values: CDR1 KGHSH, CDR2 LQKENI. The CDR3 nucleotides read TGTGCCAGCTCACCACATAAGCGGGGAGAGGGTGAGCAGTACTTC. Its translation: CASSPHKRGEGEQYF.

This clonotype was counted only a few times. The rearrangement joins TRBV9 to TRBJ2-3; D possibly uses TRBD1 or TRBD2 (5 bases each). Per the germline V gene, CDR1 is SGDLS and CDR2 is YYNGEE. Trimming removed 0 bases from V and 4 bases from J, with 12 bases in between. The CDR3 is made up of 15 amino acids. The CDR3 bases are TGTGCCAGCAGCGTAGCTGTGGGGGTCCCAGATACGCAGTATTTT. The encoded protein is CASSVAVGVPDTQYF.

Comments on this clonotype: A read error is the likely source, as a far larger clone sits one nucleotide away. In this CDR3 the conserved last residue, phenylalanine or tryptophan, is missing, so a read error is likely. The rearrangement links TRBV6-8 to TRBJ2-7, with TRBD1 matching 11 bases. Unmatched junction bases numbered 9, after V lost 8 bases and J lost 3 bases. Germline V lookup: CDR1 MNHGY, CDR2 SAAAGT. The CDR3 is 15 amino acids. For the CDR3, the DNA is TGTGCCAGCTGCCGTCCGGGACAGGGGGTCTACGAGCAGTACTCC. It translates to CASCRPGQGVYEQYS.

This clonotype occurred many times. This chain uses TRBV28 with TRBJ2-1; D call uncertain. Germline CDR1 reads MDHEN; CDR2 reads SYDVKM. This CDR3 has 15 residues. Deletions cut 2 bases from V and 2 bases from J, with 10 bases between. The CDR3 region has the DNA TGTGCCAGCAGTTTACCTGGAGAACCCTACAATGAGCAGTTCTTC. Translating gives CASSLPGEPYNEQFF.

The rearrangement uses TRBV20-1 and TRBJ2-1; TRBD2 matches at 12 bases. V lost 1 base to trimming and J lost 0 bases; unmatched junction nucleotides: 10. CDR1 is DFQATT, CDR2 SNEGSKA, per germline (reference sequence). There are 19 residues in the CDR3. The CDR3: CSARGGASGRVSSYNEQFF. The CDR3 coding sequence is TGCAGTGCTAGAGGTGGGGCTAGCGGGAGGGTTAGCTCCTACAATGAGCAGTTCTTC.

At least ten counts were recorded for this clonotype. The rearrangement uses TRBV9 and TRBJ2-5, with 13 bases lining up with TRBD2. Per the germline V gene, CDR1 is SGDLS and CDR2 is YYNGEE. This CDR3 has 16 amino acids. The trim removed 6 bases at V and 1 base at J, leaving 6 bases unmatched. In DNA form, the CDR3 reads TGTGCCAGCACCCCGGGACTAGCGGGAATCCAAGAGACCCAGTACTTC. Residues: CASTPGLAGIQETQYF.

This clonotype was recorded at least ten times. This sequence joins TRBV18 and TRBJ2-1, with 9 bases that match TRBD2. Germline loops: CDR1 KGHSH, CDR2 LQKENI. Losses at the gene ends were 2 bases for V and 0 bases for J; bases not matched to a gene: 5. This CDR3 has 17 residues. CDR3 sequence: CASSPVAGAPSYNEQFF. CDR3 bases: TGTGCCAGCTCACCAGTAGCGGGAGCACCCTCCTACAATGAGCAGTTCTTC.

Only one count was recorded for this clonotype. The chain uses TRBV9 and TRBJ2-1; 13 nucleotides match TRBD2. This CDR3 is 16 amino acids long. The V gene end was trimmed by 1 base and the J gene end by 9 bases; junction bases not matched to a gene: 7. Germline CDR1 is SGDLS and CDR2 is YYNGEE. The CDR3 DNA follows: TGTGCCAGCAGCGTATCCGGGACTAGCGGGATTGGTGAGCAGTTCTTC. Translation gives CASSVSGTSGIGEQFF.

This clonotype was recorded at least ten times. This chain links TRBV2 with TRBJ1-1; 8 bases map to TRBD1. The CDR3 totals 13 residues. Germline trimming cut 11 bases from V and 3 bases from J; bases unmatched to any gene: 8. The V gene's germline CDR1 is SNHLY and CDR2 FYNNEI. This chain's CDR3 is CAGKRQGHTEAFF. The CDR3 coding sequence is TGTGCCGGAAAGAGACAGGGGCACACTGAAGCTTTCTTT.

The chain combines TRBV7-9 with TRBJ1-2; the D is unclear. The CDR3 spans 16 residues. Trimming shortened V by 5 bases and J by 0 bases, and 16 bases separated the two germline ends. The V gene's germline CDR1 is SEHNR and CDR2 FQNEAQ (reference sequence). CDR3 residues: CASSGNGDGANYGYTF. In nucleotides, the CDR3 is TGTGCCAGCAGCGGCAACGGGGATGGAGCTAACTATGGCTACACCTTC.